This entry lists 11 T cell receptor beta chains sequenced from one sample in a study of early T cells in non-severe SARS-CoV-2 infection. TCRdb analysed the 5' RACE reads with MiXCR anew, one entry per CDR3 protein. The sample comprises fewer than 80,000 distinct CDR3 sequences, approximately 4.6% of which are singletons, and roughly 3.4% rests with the top ten. Specimen: whole blood, collected at baseline. The receptors stem from an adult who was a healthcare worker with PCR-confirmed SARS-CoV-2 infection or an uninfected control (not recorded which). The donor label of this sample is uncertain.

This clonotype was picked up a small number of times. The chain employs TRBV18 and TRBJ2-7, with a possible D match to TRBD1 (5 bases). From germline, CDR1 is KGHSH and CDR2 LQKENI. The V end lost 5 bases, the J end lost 3 bases, and 17 bases lay between the germline ends. CDR3 length equals 15 residues. For the CDR3, the DNA is TGTGCCAGCTCAACCCTATCTCAGGGTTACTACGAGCAGTACTTC. Translation gives CASSTLSQGYYEQYF.

About this clonotype itself: This may be a read error: a much more frequent sequence differs by one nucleotide. V is TRBV7-6 and J is TRBJ2-2; D call uncertain. The CDR3 has 11 amino acids. Germline loops: CDR1 SGHVS, CDR2 FNYEAQ. Here the CDR3 reads CASGLTGELFF. In DNA form, the CDR3 reads TGTGCCAGCGGCTTAACCGGGGAGCTGTTTTTT.

As concerns this clonotype: The CDR3 carries no conserved terminal phenylalanine or tryptophan, so it likely arises from a read error. The chain combines TRBV10-3 with TRBJ2-4; TRBD1 matches at 7 bases. The CDR3 extends over 14 amino acids. The trim removed 4 bases at V and 7 bases at J, leaving 7 bases unmatched. The germline gives CDR1 ENHRY, CDR2 SYGVKD. The CDR3 nucleotides read TGTGCCATCAGTGGGGCAGGGGGTAATAACATTCAGTACTAC. It codes for CAISGAGGNNIQYY.

The V call is TRBV10-3, the J call TRBJ1-2; D possibly corresponds to TRBD1 (6 bases). The V and J ends lost 6 bases and 8 bases respectively, with 16 bases between them. This CDR3 has 13 residues. Germline CDR1 ENHRY, CDR2 SYGVKD. The CDR3 spells CAIRPGPGGGYTF. The CDR3 DNA is TGTGCCATCAGACCGGGACCGGGGGGCGGCTACACCTTC.

This clonotype has just a few counts. V gene TRBV6-6 combines with J gene TRBJ2-7, with D perhaps being TRBD1 or TRBD2 (5 bases each). The CDR3 spans 15 residues. Germline V gene data show CDR1 as MNHNY and CDR2 as SVGAGI (reference sequence). The V end lost 6 bases, the J end lost 3 bases, and 18 bases lay between the germline ends. CDR3 loop: CASSKSEAGSYEQYF. The DNA for the CDR3 is TGTGCCAGCAGCAAATCGGAGGCAGGGAGCTACGAGCAGTACTTC.

This clonotype has only a few counts. V gene TRBV11-2 combines with J gene TRBJ1-1; D is unclear. Looked up from germline, CDR1 is SGHAT and CDR2 is FQNNGV. The CDR3 spans 12 residues. The V end lost 3 bases, the J end lost 3 bases, and 5 bases lay between the germline ends. Here the CDR3 DNA reads TGTGCCAGCAGCTTTATCGACACTGAAGCTTTCTTT. Amino acid sequence: CASSFIDTEAFF.

At least ten counts were recorded for this clonotype. V and J are TRBV6-1 and TRBJ2-7; D perhaps matches TRBD2 (6 bases). The germline V gene has CDR1 MNHNS and CDR2 SASEGT. The V and J ends lost 8 bases and 5 bases respectively, with 16 bases between them. The CDR3 is 13 residues long. Written as DNA, the CDR3 is TGTGCCAGCGTTTCGGGGGACTCGAACGAGCAGTACTTC. Protein: CASVSGDSNEQYF.

This clonotype was detected many times. A junction boundary mismatches the germline segment, possibly from a read error. J is TRBJ1-6 and V is TRBV7-7, with 9 bases lining up with TRBD1. Germline CDR1 is SSHAT and CDR2 is FNYEAQ (reference sequence). CDR3 length: 15 residues. This CDR3 is CASSVGQGSNSPLHF. In DNA form, the CDR3 reads TGTGCTAGCAGCGTGGGACAGGGAAGCAATTCACCCCTCCACTTT.

The sample holds many counts of this clonotype. The V and J genes are TRBV11-2 and TRBJ1-4; D is unresolved. The CDR3 contains 15 residues. Germline V gives CDR1 SGHAT, CDR2 FQNNGV. Trimming took 1 base from V and 0 from J, leaving 6 bases between them. CDR3: CASSLVATTNEKLFF. For the CDR3, the DNA is TGTGCCAGCAGCTTAGTTGCGACAACTAATGAAAAACTGTTTTTT. Combining the CDR3 with reference TRBV11-2 and TRBJ1-4 gives the whole variable domain EAGVAQSPRYKIIEKRQSVAFWCNPISGHATLYWYQQILGQGPKLLIQFQNNGVVDDSQLPKDRFSAERLKGVDSTLKIQPAKLEDSAVYLCASSLVATTNEKLFFGSGTQLSVL.

V gene TRBV6-2 or TRBV6-3 combines with J gene TRBJ2-7; 7 nucleotides align to TRBD1. CDR1 and CDR2 (germline): MNHEY, SVGEGT. The ends lost 1 base at V and 4 bases at J; junction bases unmatched: 4. This CDR3 region has 14 residues. DNA of the CDR3: TGTGCCAGCAGTTACTTGACAGGGATGTACGAGCAGTACTTC. This translates into CASSYLTGMYEQYF.

This clonotype has more than one count but fewer than ten. This chain connects TRBV6-2 or TRBV6-3 to TRBJ1-5; D call uncertain. V lost 4 bases, J lost 11 bases, and 12 bases lay in between. Per germline, CDR1 MNHEY and CDR2 SVGEGT. The length of the CDR3 is 12 residues. The CDR3 loop reads CASSSGPRAQHF. DNA for the CDR3: TGTGCCAGCAGTTCCGGCCCGAGGGCCCAGCATTTT.